The next 6 T cell receptor beta chains were all read from a single sample in a study of blood T cell repertoires in COVID-19. Clones were read by immunoSEQ multiplex PCR, and TCRdb kept only the in-frame ones, dropping some. This sample has 200,000 to 250,000 clones, with under 90% found just once. The specimen was peripheral blood. The receptors originated from a middle-aged man with acute or convalescent COVID-19.

V usage is TRBV9 and J usage is TRBJ2-1; D is perhaps TRBD2 (6 bases). This CDR3 region has 14 residues. The V and J ends lost 4 bases and 6 bases respectively, with 14 bases between them. The germline V gene encodes CDR1 SGDLS and CDR2 YYNGEE. Here the CDR3 DNA reads TGTGCCAGCAGCCCTCACCGGGACTCCAATGAGCAGTTCTTC. This sequence encodes CASSPHRDSNEQFF.

The genes are TRBV3-1 (or the pseudogene TRBV3-2) and TRBJ1-3; D uncertain. The V gene lost 5 bases and the J gene lost 3 bases, with 14 bases spanning the gap. CDR1 is LGHDT and CDR2 is YNNKEL in the germline V gene (reference sequence). The CDR3 is 15 residues long. CDR3 sequence (DNA): TGTGCCAGCAGCACAGTGAGAGGGAGTGGAAACACCATATATTTT. Its translation is CASSTVRGSGNTIYF.

The chain joins TRBV11-3 to TRBJ2-5, with D perhaps TRBD2 (6 bases). The CDR3 spans 15 residues. Germline CDR1 SGHNT, CDR2 YENEEA. Trimming pared 2 bases from V and 4 bases from J, leaving 14 bases between. The CDR3 sequence: CASSLYGGVGETQYF. In nucleotides, the CDR3 is TGTGCCAGCAGCTTATACGGCGGGGTAGGAGAGACCCAGTACTTC.

In its sample, this clone was seen once. The chain uses TRBV25-1 and TRBJ1-4, with a possible D match to TRBD1 (6 bases). In germline, CDR1 is MGHDK, CDR2 SYGVNS. Deletions cut 8 bases from V and 8 bases from J, with 24 bases between. This CDR3 contains 16 residues. Here the CDR3 reads CASSYQTGRMGEKLFF. In DNA, the CDR3 is TGTGCCAGCTCATACCAGACAGGAAGGATGGGCGAAAAACTGTTTTTT.

The chain uses TRBV14 and TRBJ2-1; 8 bases agree with TRBD1. J was trimmed by 12 bases and V by 7 bases; bases with no gene match: 5. Per the germline V gene, CDR1 is SGHDN and CDR2 is FVKESK. The CDR3 is 11 residues long. The CDR3 coding sequence is TGTGCCAGCATGGGGGACAGGACGCAGTTCTTC. Its protein product is CASMGDRTQFF.

The V and J genes are TRBV4-1 and TRBJ1-2; D possibly corresponds to TRBD1 (5 bases). Germline loops: CDR1 MGHRA, CDR2 YSYEKL. CDR3 length: 16 amino acids. Trimming cost V 4 bases and J 0 bases, with 15 bases left between them. The CDR3 sequence is CASSPPGGEANYGYTF. CDR3 nucleotide sequence: TGCGCCAGCAGCCCTCCCGGGGGGGAGGCTAACTATGGCTACACCTTC.